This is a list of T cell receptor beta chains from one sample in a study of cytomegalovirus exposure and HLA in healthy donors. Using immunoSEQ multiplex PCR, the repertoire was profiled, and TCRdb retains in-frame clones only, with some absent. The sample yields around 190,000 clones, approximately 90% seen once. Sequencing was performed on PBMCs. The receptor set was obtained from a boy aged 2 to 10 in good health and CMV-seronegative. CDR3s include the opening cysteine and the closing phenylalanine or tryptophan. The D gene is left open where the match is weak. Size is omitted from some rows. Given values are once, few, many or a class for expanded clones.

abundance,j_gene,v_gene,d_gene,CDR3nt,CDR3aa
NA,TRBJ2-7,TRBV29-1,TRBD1,TGCAGCGTTTCTGGGGACAGGGGTAGCTCCTACGAGCAGTACTTC,CSVSGDRGSSYEQYF
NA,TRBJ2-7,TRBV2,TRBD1,TGTGCCAGCAGCGGGACAGGGGGCGTCGAGCAGTACTTC,CASSGTGGVEQYF
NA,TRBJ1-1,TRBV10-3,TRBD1,TGTGCCATCAGTGGGCCCACAACAGGGGGGGGTGAAGCTTTCTTT,CAISGPTTGGGEAFF
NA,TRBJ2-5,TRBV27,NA,TGTGCCAGCAGTTTAGGGCAACAAGAGACCCAGTACTTC,CASSLGQQETQYF
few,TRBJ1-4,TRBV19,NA,TGTGCCAGTGCATGGCAGGGGCCTTTGGGTGATGAAAAACTGTTTTTT,CASAWQGPLGDEKLFF
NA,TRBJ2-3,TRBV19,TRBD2,TGTGCCACGCGGGAGGCCCGCCCCGGAGATACGCAGTATTTT,CATREARPGDTQYF
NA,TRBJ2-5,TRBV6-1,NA,TGTGCCAGCAGTGGGTCCCGACTGGGAGAGACCCAGTACTTC,CASSGSRLGETQYF
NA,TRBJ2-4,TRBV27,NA,TGTGCCAGCAGTTTTGACGGGTATACAAACATTCAGTACTTC,CASSFDGYTNIQYF
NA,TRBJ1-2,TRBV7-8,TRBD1,TGTGCCAGCAGCCTGGGACAGGCCGGACATAACTATGGCTACACCTTC,CASSLGQAGHNYGYTF
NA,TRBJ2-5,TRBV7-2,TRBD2,TGTGCCAGCAGCCCCTGGGGGGGGGAGGGTGCGACCCAGTACTTC,CASSPWGGEGATQYF
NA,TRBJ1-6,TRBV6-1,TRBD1,TGTGCCAGCAGTGATTTCGCGACAGGGTTTAATTCACCCCTCCACTTT,CASSDFATGFNSPLHF
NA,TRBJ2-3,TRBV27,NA,TGTGCCAGCAGTTTATCGCGATCAGATACGCAGTATTTT,CASSLSRSDTQYF
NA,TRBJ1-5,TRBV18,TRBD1,TGTGCCAGCTCAAATGTTCGCGTCAGGGGGATCGGCAATCAGCCCCAGCATTTT,CASSNVRVRGIGNQPQHF
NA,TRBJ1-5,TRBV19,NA,TGTGCCAGTAGTATAGGGGCCGGTGATCAGCCCCAGCATTTT,CASSIGAGDQPQHF
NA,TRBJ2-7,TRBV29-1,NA,TGCAGCGTTGACGGGTTTGGTACCTACGAGCAGTACTTC,CSVDGFGTYEQYF
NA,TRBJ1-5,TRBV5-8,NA,TGTGCCACCGCTCAGCGGGGCCGTGGCCGCAATCAGCCCCAGCATTTT,CATAQRGRGRNQPQHF
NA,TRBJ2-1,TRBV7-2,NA,TGTGCCAGCAGCTTAGTCTACACTACGAAGCAGTTCTTC,CASSLVYTTKQFF
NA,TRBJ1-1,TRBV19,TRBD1,TGTGCCAGTAGTAGAGAGTCACTTCAGACAGGGGGAGCTTTCTTT,CASSRESLQTGGAFF
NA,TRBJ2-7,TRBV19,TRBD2,TGTGCCAGTAGTATAGACCCAGCGGGGTACGAGCAGTACTTC,CASSIDPAGYEQYF
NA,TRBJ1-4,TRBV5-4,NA,TGTGCCAGCAGCCAAGCCGGGGGAACTAATGAAAAACTGTTTTTT,CASSQAGGTNEKLFF
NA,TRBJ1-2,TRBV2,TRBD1,TGTGCCAGCAGCGCGACGATGACAGGGGGCAATGGCTACACCTTC,CASSATMTGGNGYTF
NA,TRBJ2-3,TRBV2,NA,TGTGCCAGCAGCGACCCCCCAACTAGCTCTGGCACAGATACGCAGTATTTT,CASSDPPTSSGTDTQYF
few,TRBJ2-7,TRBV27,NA,TGTGCCAGCAGTTTGGGGGGCTACGAGCAGTACTTC,CASSLGGYEQYF
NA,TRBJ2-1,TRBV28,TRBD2,TGTGCCAGCTGCGGACTAGCGGCCTCCAATGAGCAGTTCTTC,CASCGLAASNEQFF
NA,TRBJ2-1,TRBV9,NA,TGTGCCAGCAGCCTAGGTCCCACCCTTAGCTCCTACAATGAGCAGTTCTTC,CASSLGPTLSSYNEQFF
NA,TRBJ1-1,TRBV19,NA,TGTGCCAGTAGTATCAAAGCCCGCGGGTTGAACACTGGAGCTTTCTTT,CASSIKARGLNTGAFF
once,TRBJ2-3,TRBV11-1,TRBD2,TGTGCCAGCAGCCCCAGGACTAGCGGTTACACAGATACGCAGTATTTT,CASSPRTSGYTDTQYF
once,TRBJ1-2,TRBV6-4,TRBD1,TGTGCCAGCAGCCAATCACCCCGGACAGGTCGATATGGCTACACCTTC,CASSQSPRTGRYGYTF
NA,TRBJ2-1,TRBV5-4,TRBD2,TGTGCCAGCAGCTCGATAGCGGGAGGGTTAACGGAAACCTACAATGAGCAGTTCTTC,CASSSIAGGLTETYNEQFF
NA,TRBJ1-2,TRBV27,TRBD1,TGTGCCAGCAGTTTATCGGCACAGGGGGCGCGAGTAAATGGCTACACCTTC,CASSLSAQGARVNGYTF
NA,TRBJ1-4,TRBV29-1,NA,TGCAGCGTCGGATTGGGGGCGTCGGGTGAAAAACTGTTTTTT,CSVGLGASGEKLFF
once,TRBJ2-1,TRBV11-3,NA,TGTGCCAGCAGCCAGCCGGGACTTCACAATGAGCAGTTCTTC,CASSQPGLHNEQFF
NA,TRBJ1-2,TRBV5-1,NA,TGCGCCAGCAGCTTTGCCGACAGCCGGTATGGCTACACCTTC,CASSFADSRYGYTF
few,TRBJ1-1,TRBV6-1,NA,TGTGCCAGCAGTGAAGAACTTGGGGAGGGCACTGAAGCTTTCTTT,CASSEELGEGTEAFF
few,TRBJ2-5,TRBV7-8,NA,TGTGCCAGCAGCTTTCTCTTAGAGACCCAGTACTTC,CASSFLLETQYF
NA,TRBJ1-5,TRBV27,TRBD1,TGTGCCAGCAGTTTATCTCCGAGACAGGGAACTCAGCCCCAGCATTTT,CASSLSPRQGTQPQHF
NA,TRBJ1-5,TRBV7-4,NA,TGTGCCAGCAGCTTAGCTCAGGGGATCAATCAGCCCCAGCATTTT,CASSLAQGINQPQHF
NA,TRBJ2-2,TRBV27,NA,TGTGCCAGCATCACCGACAGGAAGGTAAACACCGGGGAGCTGTTTTTT,CASITDRKVNTGELFF
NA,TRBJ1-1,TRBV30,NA,TGTGCCTGGAGACGACAGTCGAACACTGAAGCTTTCTTT,CAWRRQSNTEAFF
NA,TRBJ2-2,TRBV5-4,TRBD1,TGTGCCAGCAGCCCGCCGGGGACAGGGGCCACCGGGGAGCTGTTTTTT,CASSPPGTGATGELFF
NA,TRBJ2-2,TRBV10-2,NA,TGCGCCAGCAACAGTAACACCGGGGAGCTGTTTTTT,CASNSNTGELFF
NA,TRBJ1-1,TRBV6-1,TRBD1,TGTGCCAGCAGTGGGGACAGGGGTACTGAAGCTTTCTTT,CASSGDRGTEAFF
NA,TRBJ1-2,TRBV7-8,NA,TGTGCCAGCGCCATCGAGAGCAGGGCGGGGGGCTATGGCTACACCTTC,CASAIESRAGGYGYTF
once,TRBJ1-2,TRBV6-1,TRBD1,TGTGCCACCGGACAGGGGGCTTTTGGCTACACCTTC,CATGQGAFGYTF
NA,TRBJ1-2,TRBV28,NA,TGTGCCAGCAGTCCAGACTCGGGGGGCTGGGCTAACTATGGCTACACCTTC,CASSPDSGGWANYGYTF
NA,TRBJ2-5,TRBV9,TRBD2,TGTGCCAGCAGCGCTAGCGGGGGGTTGAGTGCGGAGACCCAGTACTTC,CASSASGGLSAETQYF
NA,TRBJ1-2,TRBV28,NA,TGTGCCAGCTCCTGGCGAGGTCCAACCCGCTATGGCTACACCTTC,CASSWRGPTRYGYTF
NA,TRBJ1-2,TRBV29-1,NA,TGCAGCGCGGGGACTCCCCGTAGGGATGGCTACACCTTC,CSAGTPRRDGYTF
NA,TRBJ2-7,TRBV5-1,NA,TGCGCCAGCAGCTTGTTGTCAGAAACCTACGAGCAGTACTTC,CASSLLSETYEQYF
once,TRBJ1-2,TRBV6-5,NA,TGTGCCAGCAGTGAATCACAGGGCTATGGCTACACCTTC,CASSESQGYGYTF
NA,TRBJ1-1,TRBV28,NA,TGTGCCAGCAGTTCCTCATTTCCAGGGCTGATGAACACTGAAGCTTTCTTT,CASSSSFPGLMNTEAFF
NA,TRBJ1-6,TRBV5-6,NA,TGTGCCAGCAGCTTGTTCATGTCGGATTCACCCCTCCACTTT,CASSLFMSDSPLHF
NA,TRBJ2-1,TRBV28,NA,TGTGCCAGCAGCGGACAGAGCTCCTACAATGAGCAGTTCTTC,CASSGQSSYNEQFF
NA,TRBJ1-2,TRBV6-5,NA,TGTGCCAGCAGTGCACTCCAGGGGAACTATGGCTACACCTTC,CASSALQGNYGYTF
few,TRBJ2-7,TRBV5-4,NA,TGTGCCAGCAGCTTAGGAGGACCCTACGAGCAGTACTTC,CASSLGGPYEQYF
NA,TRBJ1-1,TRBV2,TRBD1,TGTGCCAGCAGGACAGGGACTGAAGCTTTCTTT,CASRTGTEAFF
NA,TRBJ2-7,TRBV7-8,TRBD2,TGTGCCAGCAGCTTATCGCCGGGAGGAACCTACGAGCAGTACTTC,CASSLSPGGTYEQYF
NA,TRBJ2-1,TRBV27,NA,TGTGCCAGCAGTCCGAGGGGGGGTGAGCAGTTCTTC,CASSPRGGEQFF
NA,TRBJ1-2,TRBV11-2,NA,TGTGCCAGCAGCTTTAGGGGGGGCTCTAACTATGGCTACACCTTC,CASSFRGGSNYGYTF